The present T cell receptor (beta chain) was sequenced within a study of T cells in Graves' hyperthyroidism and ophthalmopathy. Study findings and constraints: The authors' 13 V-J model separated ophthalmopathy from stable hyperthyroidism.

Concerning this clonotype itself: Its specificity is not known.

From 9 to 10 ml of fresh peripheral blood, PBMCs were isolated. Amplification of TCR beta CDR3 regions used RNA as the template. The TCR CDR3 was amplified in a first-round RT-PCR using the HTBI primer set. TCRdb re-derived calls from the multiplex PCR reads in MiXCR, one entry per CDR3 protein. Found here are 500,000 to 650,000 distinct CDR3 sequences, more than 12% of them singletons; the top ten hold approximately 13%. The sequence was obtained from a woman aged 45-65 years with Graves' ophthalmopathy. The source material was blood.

The CDR3 is CASSQDGDSIYGYTF. CDR3 sequence (DNA): TGCGCCAGCAGCCAAGATGGGGACAGTATCTATGGCTACACCTTC. V usage is TRBV4-3 and J usage is TRBJ1-2, with 7 nucleotides matching TRBD1. The germline CDR1 and CDR2 sequences are LGHNA and YSLEER. CDR3 length: 15 residues. V trimming: 0 bases; J trimming: 4 bases; junction bases outside the gene matches: 5.